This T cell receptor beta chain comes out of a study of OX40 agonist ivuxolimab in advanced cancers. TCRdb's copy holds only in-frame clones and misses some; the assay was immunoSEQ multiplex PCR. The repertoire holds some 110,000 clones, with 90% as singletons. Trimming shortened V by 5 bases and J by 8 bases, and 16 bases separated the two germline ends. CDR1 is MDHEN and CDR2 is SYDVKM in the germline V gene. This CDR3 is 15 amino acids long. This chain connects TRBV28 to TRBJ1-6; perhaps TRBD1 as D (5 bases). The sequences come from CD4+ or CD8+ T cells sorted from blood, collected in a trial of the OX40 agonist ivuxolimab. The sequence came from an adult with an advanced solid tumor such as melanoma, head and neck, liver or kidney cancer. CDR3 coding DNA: TGTGCCAGCAGTACTCTAGGAGGGGTAGATTCACCCCTCCACTTT. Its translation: CASSTLGGVDSPLHF. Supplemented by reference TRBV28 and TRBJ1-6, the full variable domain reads DVKVTQSSRYLVKRTGEKVFLECVQDMDHENMFWYRQDPGLGLRLIYFSYDVKMKEKGDIPEGYSVSREKKERFSLILESASTNQTSMYLCASSTLGGVDSPLHFGNGTRLTVT.